This TCR beta chain originates from a study of cytomegalovirus exposure and HLA in healthy donors. Points from the study as a whole: In a later analysis, 15,000 to 20,000 TCR beta sequences were associated with HLA alleles at 0.05 false discovery rate.

Worth noting for this clone: Its specificity is not known.

Germline CDR1 SGHAT, CDR2 FQNNGV. The V end lost 4 bases, the J end lost 4 bases, and 19 bases lay between the germline ends. The CDR3 is 16 residues long. The PCR employed 60 Vbeta primers together with 13 Jbeta primers. Profiling relied on immunoSEQ multiplex PCR, and the TCRdb table lists in-frame clones only, not all of them. The table includes about 80,000 clones, roughly 65% detected once. Sequenced sample: PBMCs. The rearrangement uses TRBV11-2 and TRBJ1-1, with D possibly TRBD1 on 6 matching bases. The sequence came from a male donor in good health and CMV-seropositive. CDR3 sequence (DNA): TGTGCCAGCAGCTCGACGGAGGGGGGGCGCCCCACTGAAGCTTTCTTT. This translates into CASSSTEGGRPTEAFF.